These T cell receptor beta chains were read from a single sample in a study of T cell responses to AZD1222 COVID-19 vaccine. The assay was immunoSEQ multiplex PCR, and TCRdb's table has in-frame clones only and misses some. In the table there are some 84,000 clones, around nine tenths of which are singletons. The sample was peripheral blood, taken 28 days after the second AZD1222 dose. The receptors come from an adult who received the AZD1222 COVID-19 vaccine. Both conserved end residues are part of each CDR3. The D gene is left open where the match is weak. The size of a clone is reported for some rows only, either as once, few or many, or as a class for expanded clones.

TRBJ2-5 few TRBV7-9 TRBD1 TGTGCCAGCAGCTCTTCGACAGGGGAAGAGACCCAGTACTTC CASSSSTGEETQYF
TRBJ1-2 - TRBV13 TRBD1 TGTGCCAGCAGCGCCCGGGACAGGGGGCTAGTAATAGGGGGAGGCTACACCTTC CASSARDRGLVIGGGYTF
TRBJ1-5 - TRBV2 - TGTGCCAGCAAAAGGGAGGGAGCTCAGCCCCAGCATTTT CASKREGAQPQHF
TRBJ1-1 - TRBV19 TRBD1 TGTGCCAGTAGTATAGACCCCTTTGGACAGGGGAGGTTTACTGAAGCTTTCTTT CASSIDPFGQGRFTEAFF
TRBJ2-1 - TRBV5-1 TRBD1 TGCGCCAGCAGGTCCCCGGGACAGCGATACAATGAGCAGTTCTTC CASRSPGQRYNEQFF
TRBJ1-3 - TRBV7-9 - TGTGCCAGCAGTGACCCCGACAGAACATTAAACACCATATATTTT CASSDPDRTLNTIYF
TRBJ1-2 once TRBV19 - TGTGCCAGTAGGGCCAGTGGCACCTATGGCTACACCTTC CASRASGTYGYTF
TRBJ1-5 - TRBV5-1 - TGCGCCAGCACCCGGTCTCAGCCCCAGCATTTT CASTRSQPQHF
TRBJ2-7 - TRBV7-9 - TGTGCCAGCAGCCCGACGGACAAGAGCTCCTACGAGCAGTACTTC CASSPTDKSSYEQYF
TRBJ1-2 - TRBV5-1 - TGCGCCAGCAGCTTGGTTGCAGGAAACTATGGCTACACCTTC CASSLVAGNYGYTF
TRBJ1-5 once TRBV4-3 - TGCGCCAGCAGCCAAGATATTACGGGAGTTCAGCCCCAGCATTTT CASSQDITGVQPQHF
TRBJ2-7 - TRBV7-2 TRBD2 TGTGCCAGCATCGAGAGACTAGCGGGGGGTCAGGAGCAGTACTTC CASIERLAGGQEQYF
TRBJ2-5 - TRBV12-5 - TGTGCTAGTGGTTTATCACCTCAAGAGACCCAGTACTTC CASGLSPQETQYF
TRBJ1-2 - TRBV2 - TGTGCCAGCAGCCTCACAGGGCCGGATGGCTACACCTTC CASSLTGPDGYTF
TRBJ2-4 - TRBV5-6 - TGTGCCAGCAGCTTGTCGGCAGGGAGCGGATTCGAAAACATTCAGTACTTC CASSLSAGSGFENIQYF
TRBJ1-1 - TRBV12-1 - TGTGCCAGCAGCTCACGAGGGAACACTGAAGCTTTCTTT CASSSRGNTEAFF
TRBJ1-2 - TRBV7-2 - TGTGCCAGCAGCTCTCAGGACGGAAACTATGGCTACACCTTC CASSSQDGNYGYTF
TRBJ1-1 - TRBV5-6 - TGTGCCAGCAGCCGCGCACCAATGGCGCGGACTGAAGCTTTCTTT CASSRAPMARTEAFF
TRBJ2-1 - TRBV6-6 - TGTGCCAGCAGTTACTCGAAGAATGAGCAGTTCTTC CASSYSKNEQFF
TRBJ2-2 - TRBV7-3 - TGTGCCAGCAGCCCCCTAGGGGGATCGAACACCGGGGAGCTGTTTTTT CASSPLGGSNTGELFF
TRBJ1-1 - TRBV6-2/TRBV6-3 - TGTGCCAGCAGGCCTACAGGGCAACCTTTGAACACTGAAGCTTTCTTT CASRPTGQPLNTEAFF
TRBJ1-6 - TRBV3-1/TRBV3-2 - TGTGCCAGCAGCCAAGAAGGGACTCTCCACTTT CASSQEGTLHF
TRBJ1-5 - TRBV3-1/TRBV3-2 - TGTGCCAGCAGCCTGACGGTTAGCAATCAGCCCCAGCATTTT CASSLTVSNQPQHF
TRBJ1-2 - TRBV5-1 TRBD1 TGCGCCAGCAGCCCAGGGGGTTCCTATGGCTACACCTTC CASSPGGSYGYTF